This T cell receptor beta chain was sequenced during a study of regulatory T cells in long-lasting Graves disease. Arm-PCR of CDR3 regions and iRepertoire HTBI primers were used to build TCR beta libraries. TCRdb fed the multiplex PCR reads into MiXCR, producing one record per CDR3 protein. Of hundreds of thousands of distinct CDR3 sequences listed, less than 20% are singletons. The CDR3 sequence is 16 residues long. V was trimmed by 5 bases and J by 7 bases, leaving 21 bases between them. Germline-derived CDR1 and CDR2 are MNHEY and SVGEGT. Time point in this sample: newly diagnosed GD, antithyroid drugs for less than 3 months. RNA extracted from PBMCs served as the sequencing template. The sample was also reused in another study, on T cells in Graves' hyperthyroidism and ophthalmopathy.

The chain has TRBV6-2 or TRBV6-3 and TRBJ2-1, with D tentatively TRBD1 or TRBD2 (5 bases each). This sequence was found in a young woman with Graves disease. Sample: peripheral blood mononuclear cells (PBMCs), taken at new diagnosis, from a patient treated with antithyroid drugs. CDR3: CASSIIRDRLVNEQFF. The CDR3 DNA reads as TGTGCCAGCAGTATCATCCGGGACCGACTTGTAAATGAGCAGTTCTTC.